One and the same sample provided the 23 T cell receptor beta chains below, sequenced in a study of cytomegalovirus exposure and HLA in healthy donors. Vbeta (60) and Jbeta (13) primers were used in the PCR. TCRdb's copy holds only in-frame clones and misses some; the assay was immunoSEQ multiplex PCR. The data hold about 190,000 clones, with over 75% observed a single time. The sample comprised PBMCs. All receptors come from a woman aged 45-60 years in good health and CMV-seropositive.

This clone showed up just a few times. The rearrangement uses TRBV4-1 and TRBJ2-2; possible D gene TRBD2, 6 bases. V lost 1 base, J lost 6 bases, and 9 bases lay in between. There are 14 residues in the CDR3. The germline gives CDR1 MGHRA, CDR2 YSYEKL. Here the CDR3 DNA reads TGCGCCAGCAGCCAAGCTAGCGAGGCCGGGGAGCTGTTTTTT. This translates into CASSQASEAGELFF.

This chain joins TRBV5-4 and TRBJ1-2; TRBD1 aligns across 7 bases. Germline V gives CDR1 SGHNT, CDR2 YYREEE (reference sequence). V gave up 4 bases and J gave up 4 bases; unmatched junction bases: 7. This CDR3 is built from 14 residues. The CDR3 DNA reads as TGTGCCAGCAGCCCCGGGTGGGACAGCTATGGCTACACCTTC. Translated, it gives CASSPGWDSYGYTF. Drawing the rest from reference TRBV5-4 and TRBJ1-2, the complete variable domain is ETGVTQSPTHLIKTRGQQVTLRCSSQSGHNTVSWYQQALGQGPQFIFQYYREEENGRGNFPPRFSGLQFPNYSSELNVNALELDDSALYLCASSPGWDSYGYTFGSGTRLTVV.

This sequence joins TRBV6-5 and TRBJ1-6, with D possibly matching TRBD1 (5 bases). V was clipped by 4 bases and J by 9 bases, with 16 bases between them. The germline V gene has CDR1 MNHEY and CDR2 SVGAGI. This CDR3 is 15 amino acids long. CDR3 coding DNA: TGTGCCAGCAGTTCGCAGGGTACGGAGAGTTCACCCCTCCACTTT. This sequence encodes CASSSQGTESSPLHF.

V is TRBV15 and J is TRBJ1-2; possibly TRBD1 for D (6 bases). From germline, CDR1 is LNHNV and CDR2 YYDKDF (reference sequence). The V and J ends lost 8 bases and 4 bases respectively, with 26 bases between them. The CDR3 length is 17 residues. The CDR3 sequence is CATRGGDRTVGSYGYTF. In DNA, the CDR3 is TGTGCCACCCGAGGGGGAGATCGAACGGTCGGTTCCTATGGCTACACCTTC.

For the CDR3, the DNA is TGTGCCACCAGCAGAGACGGAGTATCCTACGAGCAGTACTTC. Translated, it gives CATSRDGVSYEQYF. The chain recombines TRBV15 with TRBJ2-7; D is uncertain. This CDR3 has 14 amino acids. Germline V gives CDR1 LNHNV, CDR2 YYDKDF (reference sequence). Trimming left V 0 bases short and J 1 base short, with 7 bases between.

As concerns this clone: One end of the junction fails to match germline, which may point to a read error. V is TRBV7-9 and J is TRBJ1-2; possibly TRBD1 for D (6 bases). CDR1 is SEHNR and CDR2 is FQNEAQ in the germline V gene (reference sequence). The CDR3 runs 17 residues. CDR3 residues: CSSSLQGFGGGKDGYTF. Here the CDR3 DNA reads TGTTCCAGCAGCTTACAGGGCTTTGGGGGGGGGAAAGATGGCTACACCTTC.

The chain is built from TRBV30 and TRBJ2-2; 8 bases align to TRBD1. The trim removed 1 base at V and 6 bases at J, leaving 7 bases unmatched. The germline gives CDR1 GTSNPN, CDR2 SVGIG (reference sequence). The CDR3 runs 15 residues. The CDR3 DNA reads TGTGCCTGGAGTGGAAGGCAGGGGGCGGCCGGGGAGCTGTTTTTT. Translating gives CAWSGRQGAAGELFF.

This chain connects TRBV6-1 to TRBJ1-2; D unclear. The V gene lost 1 base and the J gene lost 7 bases, with 7 bases spanning the gap. Germline lookup yields CDR1 MNHNS and CDR2 SASEGT. This CDR3 is 12 amino acids long. The CDR3 region has the DNA TGTGCCAGCAGTGAAGTAACTGGTGGCTACACCTTC. It encodes CASSEVTGGYTF.

The CDR3 sequence is CASSPSRGVNTEAFF. The CDR3 DNA reads as TGTGCCAGCAGCCCGTCCAGGGGGGTGAACACTGAAGCTTTCTTT. This sequence joins TRBV7-2 and TRBJ1-1; 7 bases are a match to TRBD1. The CDR3 covers 15 residues. CDR1 is SGHTA, CDR2 FQGNSA, per germline. The V segment lost 5 bases and the J segment 0 bases; nucleotides outside the gene matches: 6.

The chain links TRBV2 to TRBJ1-4; TRBD1 aligns across 9 bases. J gave up 11 bases and V 6 bases, and 13 bases lay outside the gene matches. Germline CDR1 SNHLY, CDR2 FYNNEI. The CDR3 consists of 15 residues. The CDR3 spells CASREPTGGALKLFF. CDR3 nucleotides: TGTGCCAGCAGGGAACCTACAGGGGGCGCATTGAAACTGTTTTTT. The full variable domain, in which reference TRBV2 and TRBJ1-4 provide the parts outside the CDR3, is EPEVTQTPSHQVTQMGQEVILRCVPISNHLYFYWYRQILGQKVEFLVSFYNNEISEKSEIFDDQFSVERPDGSNFTLKIRSTKLEDSAMYFCASREPTGGALKLFFGSGTQLSVL.

J is TRBJ1-3 and V is TRBV19; D remains ambiguous. CDR3 length: 15 residues. Trimming took off 6 bases at V and 0 bases at J, with 12 bases between the two ends. Germline-derived CDR1 and CDR2 are LNHDA and SQIVND (reference sequence). DNA of the CDR3: TGTGCCAGTAGAATGGGTCGGGGCTCTGGAAACACCATATATTTT. It encodes CASRMGRGSGNTIYF. The full variable domain, with the rest looked up from reference TRBV19 and TRBJ1-3, is DGGITQSPKYLFRKEGQNVTLSCEQNLNHDAMYWYRQDPGQGLRLIYYSQIVNDFQKGDIAEGYSVSREKKESFPLTVTSAQKNPTAFYLCASRMGRGSGNTIYFGEGSWLTVV.

The chain links TRBV7-2 to TRBJ2-1; the D is unclear. Germline CDR1 SGHTA, CDR2 FQGNSA. V was pared by 2 bases and J by 0 bases, with 14 bases between. CDR3 length equals 17 residues. The CDR3 loop is CASSLRHSANSYNEQFF. The CDR3 coding sequence is TGTGCCAGCAGCTTAAGGCACAGTGCTAACTCCTACAATGAGCAGTTCTTC.

The chain has TRBV6-1 and TRBJ2-3; TRBD1 agrees at 7 bases. Per germline, CDR1 MNHNS and CDR2 SASEGT. The CDR3 totals 14 residues. V lost 10 bases and J lost 0; bases outside the gene matches: 7. This CDR3 is CATNLQGSTDTQYF. The CDR3 nucleotides are TGTGCCACCAACCTACAGGGGAGCACAGATACGCAGTATTTT.

The genes are TRBV11-2 and TRBJ2-1; the match to TRBD2 covers 13 bases. The CDR3 is 15 residues long. CDR1 and CDR2 (germline): SGHAT, FQNNGV. The ends lost 2 bases at V and 9 bases at J; junction bases unmatched: 4. This chain's CDR3 is CASSLTSGGAGEQFF. CDR3 DNA: TGTGCCAGCAGCTTAACTAGCGGGGGGGCCGGTGAGCAGTTCTTC.

The chain couples TRBV7-3 to TRBJ2-3, with TRBD2 identical over 7 bases. The CDR3 extends over 15 amino acids. V gave up 4 bases and J gave up 0 bases; unmatched junction bases: 4. Germline-derived CDR1 and CDR2 are SGHTA and FQGTGA. The CDR3 sequence: CASSYSGDSTDTQYF. DNA of the CDR3: TGTGCCAGCAGCTACAGCGGGGATAGCACAGATACGCAGTATTTT.

The genes are TRBV19 and TRBJ1-4, with TRBD1 matching over 10 bases. There are 15 residues in the CDR3. In germline, CDR1 is LNHDA, CDR2 SQIVND (reference sequence). V was pared by 4 bases and J by 6 bases, with 5 bases of the junction left unmatched. The DNA of the CDR3 is TGTGCCAGTAGTACGACCGGGACAGGGGATGAAAAACTGTTTTTT. Amino acids: CASSTTGTGDEKLFF.

The gene calls are TRBV5-1 and TRBJ2-7; possible D gene TRBD2, 6 bases. V shed 2 bases and J shed 1 base, with 10 bases lying between them. The CDR3 covers 14 residues. The V gene's germline CDR1 is SGHRS and CDR2 YFSETQ. CDR3: CASSLGGASYEQYF. The DNA of the CDR3 is TGCGCCAGCAGCTTAGGAGGGGCTTCCTACGAGCAGTACTTC.

V usage is TRBV5-4 and J usage is TRBJ2-1; TRBD1 might be the D (5 bases). The CDR3 consists of 17 residues. Per germline, CDR1 SGHNT and CDR2 YYREEE (reference sequence). Trimming pared 4 bases from V and 0 bases from J, leaving 17 bases between. The CDR3 bases are TGTGCCAGCAGCCCCCAGGGTGGGTTCAGCTCCTACAATGAGCAGTTCTTC. Amino acid sequence: CASSPQGGFSSYNEQFF. Based on the CDR3 plus reference TRBV5-4 and TRBJ2-1, the full variable domain is ETGVTQSPTHLIKTRGQQVTLRCSSQSGHNTVSWYQQALGQGPQFIFQYYREEENGRGNFPPRFSGLQFPNYSSELNVNALELDDSALYLCASSPQGGFSSYNEQFFGPGTRLTVL.

The genes are TRBV28 and TRBJ2-5, with 10 nucleotides matching TRBD1. This CDR3 comprises 14 residues. V was pared by 4 bases and J by 3 bases, with 2 bases of the junction left unmatched. The germline gives CDR1 MDHEN, CDR2 SYDVKM. The CDR3 DNA is TGTGCCAGCAGTTGGACAGGGGGGGAAGAGACCCAGTACTTC. Translated, it gives CASSWTGGEETQYF. Variable domain in full (rest from reference TRBV28 and TRBJ2-5): DVKVTQSSRYLVKRTGEKVFLECVQDMDHENMFWYRQDPGLGLRLIYFSYDVKMKEKGDIPEGYSVSREKKERFSLILESASTNQTSMYLCASSWTGGEETQYFGPGTRLLVL.

The chain is built from TRBV19 and TRBJ2-1; possibly TRBD2 for D (6 bases). The CDR3 has 16 residues. The germline V gene encodes CDR1 LNHDA and CDR2 SQIVND (reference sequence). The V end was cut by 5 bases, the J end by 9 bases, with 23 bases between. The CDR3 region has the DNA TGTGCCAGTAGTGTTGAGTGGGGGGTCGATGGGGGTGAGCAGTTCTTC. It translates to CASSVEWGVDGGEQFF.

J is TRBJ2-4 and V is TRBV27; the match to TRBD1 covers 9 bases. Germline-derived CDR1 and CDR2 are MNHEY and SMNVEV (reference sequence). The CDR3 has 15 amino acids. V was clipped by 8 bases and J by 4 bases; unmatched bases: 9. The CDR3 nucleotides are TGTGCCAGCGGCCCCCGGGGGACAGGGAAAAACATTCAGTACTTC. This translates into CASGPRGTGKNIQYF.

V and J are TRBV28 and TRBJ1-1; possible D gene TRBD1, 5 bases. Germline V gene data show CDR1 as MDHEN and CDR2 as SYDVKM. This CDR3 is 13 amino acids long. Trimming took 7 bases from V and 7 from J, leaving 16 bases between them. The CDR3 here is CASTQRPGGEAFF. The CDR3 region has the DNA TGTGCCAGCACCCAACGACCCGGGGGTGAAGCTTTCTTT.

The V call is TRBV6-6, the J call TRBJ2-7; 8 nucleotides match TRBD1. Trimming at V came to 5 bases and at J to 3 bases, leaving 9 bases not matched to a gene. The germline V gene has CDR1 MNHNY and CDR2 SVGAGI (reference sequence). The CDR3 totals 15 residues. CDR3 coding DNA: TGTGCCAGCAGTCCAAACGGGGACAGGTACTACGAGCAGTACTTC. Its protein product is CASSPNGDRYYEQYF.